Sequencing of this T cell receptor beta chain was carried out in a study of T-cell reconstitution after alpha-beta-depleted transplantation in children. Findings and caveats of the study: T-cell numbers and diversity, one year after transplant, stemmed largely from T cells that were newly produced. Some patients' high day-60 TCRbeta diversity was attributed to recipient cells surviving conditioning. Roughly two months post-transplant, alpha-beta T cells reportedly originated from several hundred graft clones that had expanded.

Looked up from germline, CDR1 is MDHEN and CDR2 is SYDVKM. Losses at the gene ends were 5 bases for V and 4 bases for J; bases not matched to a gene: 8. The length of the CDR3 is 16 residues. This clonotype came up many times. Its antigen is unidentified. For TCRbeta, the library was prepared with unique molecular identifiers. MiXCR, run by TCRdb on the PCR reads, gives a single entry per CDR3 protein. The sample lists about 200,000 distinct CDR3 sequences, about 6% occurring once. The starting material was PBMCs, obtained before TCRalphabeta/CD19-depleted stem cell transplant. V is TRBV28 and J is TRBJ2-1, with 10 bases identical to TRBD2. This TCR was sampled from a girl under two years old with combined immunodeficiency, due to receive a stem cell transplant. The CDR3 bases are TGTGCCAGCAGTCCCCTAGCGGGAGAGCTATACAATGAGCAGTTCTTC. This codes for CASSPLAGELYNEQFF.